This T cell receptor (beta chain) came from a study of blood T cell repertoires in COVID-19. V lost 5 bases and J lost 4, with 9 bases in between. Germline V lookup: CDR1 SGHTA, CDR2 FQGNSA. The CDR3 is 13 residues long. Repertoires were generated with immunoSEQ multiplex PCR, while TCRdb's copy carries only in-frame clones and drops some. Of fewer than 350,000 clones in the sample, about 89% are singletons; the top ten hold around 8%. The clonotype originates from a woman aged 50 to 60 who had recovered from COVID-19. The sample was peripheral blood. The chain has TRBV7-2 and TRBJ1-5; D is uncertain. Here the CDR3 reads CASSASWNQPQHF. CDR3 nucleotide sequence: TGTGCCAGCAGCGCGAGTTGGAATCAGCCCCAGCATTTT.